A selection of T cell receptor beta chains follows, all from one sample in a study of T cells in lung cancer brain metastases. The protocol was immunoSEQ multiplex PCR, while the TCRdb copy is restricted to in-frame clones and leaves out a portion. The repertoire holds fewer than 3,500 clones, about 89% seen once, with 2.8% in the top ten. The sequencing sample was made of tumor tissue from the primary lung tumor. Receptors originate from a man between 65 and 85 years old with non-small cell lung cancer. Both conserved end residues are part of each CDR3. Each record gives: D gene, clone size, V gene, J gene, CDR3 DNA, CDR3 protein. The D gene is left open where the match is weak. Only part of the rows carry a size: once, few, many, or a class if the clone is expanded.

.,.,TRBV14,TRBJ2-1,TGTGCCAGCAGCCAAGGGCTAACCTACAATGAGCAGTTCTTC,CASSQGLTYNEQFF
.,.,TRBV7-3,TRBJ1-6,TGTGCCAGCAGCTTAACGGGAAATAATTCATCCCTCCACTTT,CASSLTGNNSSLHF
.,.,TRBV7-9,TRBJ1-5,TGTGCCAGCAGCTACACGGGGGATCAGCCCCAGCATTTT,CASSYTGDQPQHF
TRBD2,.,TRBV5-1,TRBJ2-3,TGCGCCAGCAGTGGGCGCGGGGGGGCTAGAGATACGCAGTATTTT,CASSGRGGARDTQYF
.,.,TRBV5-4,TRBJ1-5,TGTGCCAGCAGCCCTTTCCCGGGGGATCAGCCCCAGCATTTT,CASSPFPGDQPQHF
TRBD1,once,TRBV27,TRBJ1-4,TGTGCCAGCAGTTTGTCCTCCGGGACAGGGGCTCCTAATGAAAAACTGTTTTTT,CASSLSSGTGAPNEKLFF
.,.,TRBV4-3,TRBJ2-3,TGCGCCAGCAGCCAAGATACCCTATCAGGACTGAACACAGATACGCAGTATTTT,CASSQDTLSGLNTDTQYF
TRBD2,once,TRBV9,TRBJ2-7,TGTGCCAGCAGCGTAACGGGACTAGCGGGAGCCGAGCAGTACTTC,CASSVTGLAGAEQYF
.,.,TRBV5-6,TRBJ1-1,TGTGCCAGCAGCTTGAGATCACAAGCTTTCTTT,CASSLRSQAFF
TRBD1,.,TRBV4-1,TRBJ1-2,TGCGCCAGCAGCCAAATAACAGGGGAAACCTATGGCTACACCTTC,CASSQITGETYGYTF
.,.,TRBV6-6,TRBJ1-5,TGTGCCAGCAGTTACGTCGGGTTCAATCAGCCCCAGCATTTT,CASSYVGFNQPQHF
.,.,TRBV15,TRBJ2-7,TGTGCCACCAGCAGAGCCGAAAGCGAGCAGTACTTC,CATSRAESEQYF
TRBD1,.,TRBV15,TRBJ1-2,TGTACCACCAGCAGAGGAGGACAGGGTGGCTATGGCTACACCTTC,CTTSRGGQGGYGYTF
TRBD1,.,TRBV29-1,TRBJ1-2,TGCAGCGTCCAGGACAGGACCTATGGCTACACCTTC,CSVQDRTYGYTF
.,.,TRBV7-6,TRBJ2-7,TGTGCCAGCAGCTCCCCGAAGGCCGGGGCGACTGGCGAGCAGTACTTC,CASSSPKAGATGEQYF
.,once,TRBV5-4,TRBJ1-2,TGTGCCAGCAGCTTGGATCCCCACGGGACCGGCTACACCTTC,CASSLDPHGTGYTF
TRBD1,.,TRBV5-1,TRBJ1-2,TGCGCCAGCAGCTTGTTGGGCAGGGGGCTTTCTGCAGGTGGCTACACCTTC,CASSLLGRGLSAGGYTF
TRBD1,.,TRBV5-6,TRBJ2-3,TGTGCCAGCAGCTTCAGGGGGCCGAGCACAGATACGCAGTATTTT,CASSFRGPSTDTQYF
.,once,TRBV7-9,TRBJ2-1,TGTGCCAGCAGCTTAGGGGTCTTCGTTGGGGGCGAGGGGAATGAGCAGTTCTTC,CASSLGVFVGGEGNEQFF
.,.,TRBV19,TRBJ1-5,TGTGCCAGTAGTTCCAAGGGCCAAGTAGGGACAAGCAATCAGCCCCAGCATTTT,CASSSKGQVGTSNQPQHF
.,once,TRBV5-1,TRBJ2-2,TGCGCCAGCAGCTTGGTCCAGGGAGGCACCGGGGAGCTGTTTTTT,CASSLVQGGTGELFF
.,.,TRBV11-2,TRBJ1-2,TGTGCCAGCAGCCTCCTACAGGGATACGGCTACACCTTC,CASSLLQGYGYTF
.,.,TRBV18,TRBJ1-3,TGTGCCAGCTCAGCTGAAGGAAACACCATATATTTT,CASSAEGNTIYF
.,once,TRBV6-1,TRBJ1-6,TGTGCCAGCAGTGAAGTGGCCGTTAATTCACCCCTCCACTTT,CASSEVAVNSPLHF
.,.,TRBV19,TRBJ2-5,TGTGCCAGTAGTCTCCGGGCGTCAGAGGGGGGCCAGTACTTC,CASSLRASEGGQYF
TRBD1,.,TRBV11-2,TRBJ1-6,TGTGCCAGCAGCTTCACGGACAGGGAGAATTCACCCCTCCACTTT,CASSFTDRENSPLHF
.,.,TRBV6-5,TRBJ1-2,TGTGCCAGCAGCCCGGACACAGGCAGAGGCTACACCTTC,CASSPDTGRGYTF
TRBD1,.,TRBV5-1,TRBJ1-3,TGCGCCAGCAGCTTTACTGGGACAGGGCGCTCTGGAAACACCATATATTTT,CASSFTGTGRSGNTIYF
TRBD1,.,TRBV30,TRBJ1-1,TGTGCCTGGAGTTTTGACAGGGGGATATCAGCTTTCTTT,CAWSFDRGISAFF
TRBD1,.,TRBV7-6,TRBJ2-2,TGTGCCAGCAGCTTTGGGAGACAGGGTCCCGGGGAGCTGTTTTTT,CASSFGRQGPGELFF
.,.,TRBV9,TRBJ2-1,TGTGCCAGCAGCTCCCCCTCCGACAATGAGCAGTTCTTC,CASSSPSDNEQFF
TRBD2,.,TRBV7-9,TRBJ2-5,TGTGCCAGCAGCTTATCTAGCGGGGGGGCAAGTGAGACCCAGTACTTC,CASSLSSGGASETQYF
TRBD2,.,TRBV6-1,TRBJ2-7,TGTGCCAGCCGGGGGATCGGGGGGAGAGCCTACGAGCAGTACTTC,CASRGIGGRAYEQYF
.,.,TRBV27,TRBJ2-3,TGTGCCAGCAGTTCCAAGCGCTTTAGCACAGATACGCAGTATTTT,CASSSKRFSTDTQYF
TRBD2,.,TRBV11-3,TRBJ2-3,TGTGCCAGCAGAGACGGGGGGACAGATACGCAGTATTTT,CASRDGGTDTQYF
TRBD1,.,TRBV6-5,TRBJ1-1,TGTGCCAGCAGACGGCCGGGACAGGAGAACACTGAAGCTTTCTTT,CASRRPGQENTEAFF
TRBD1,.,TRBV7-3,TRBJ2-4,TGTGCCAGCAGCTTATCCCCCAGGCCAGGGGGCGAAAACATTCAGTACTTC,CASSLSPRPGGENIQYF
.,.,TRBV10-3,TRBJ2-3,TGTGCCATCAGTGATAGGCAGCCCCACACAGATACGCAGTATTTT,CAISDRQPHTDTQYF
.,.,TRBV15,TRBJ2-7,TGTGCCACCAGCAGAGATCGGAGCGGACAAACCTACGAGCAGTACTTC,CATSRDRSGQTYEQYF
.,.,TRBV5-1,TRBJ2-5,TGCGCCAGCAGCTTGACACTTCTGCAAGAGACCCAGTACTTC,CASSLTLLQETQYF
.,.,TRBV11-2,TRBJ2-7,TGTGCCAGCAGCTTTGGGCCTGGCTACGAGCAGTACTTC,CASSFGPGYEQYF
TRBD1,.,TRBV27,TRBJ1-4,TGTGCCAGCAGGCGCCGGGACAGGGAAAAACTGTTTTTT,CASRRRDREKLFF
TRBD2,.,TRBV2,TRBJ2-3,TGTGCCAGCCAGAAAGCGGGAGGAACAGATACGCAGTATTTT,CASQKAGGTDTQYF
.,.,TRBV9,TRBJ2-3,TGTGCCAGCAGCGTAGCCGGCGGGACGCCAGATACGCAGTATTTT,CASSVAGGTPDTQYF
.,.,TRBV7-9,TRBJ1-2,TGTGCCAGCAGCTTACAACCCTCGAGGGGCTATAACTATGGCTACACCTTC,CASSLQPSRGYNYGYTF
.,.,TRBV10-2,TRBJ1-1,TGCGCCAGCAGTGGCCCAGGGGAAGCTTTCTTT,CASSGPGEAFF
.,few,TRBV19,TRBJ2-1,TGTGCCAGTAGTAATAGATACAATGAGCAGTTCTTC,CASSNRYNEQFF
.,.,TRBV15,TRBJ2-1,TGTGCCACCAGCAGCAGGGGTTACTCCTACAATGAGCAGTTCTTC,CATSSRGYSYNEQFF
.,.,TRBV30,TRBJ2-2,TGTGCCTGGAGATGGGCGCCGAACACCGGGGAGCTGTTTTTT,CAWRWAPNTGELFF
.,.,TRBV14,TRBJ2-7,TGTGCCAGCAGCCAAGGGGCCGAGCAGTACTTC,CASSQGAEQYF
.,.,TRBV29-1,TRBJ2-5,TGCAGCGCCGATCTCAGGGCGGGTGAGACCCAGTACTTC,CSADLRAGETQYF
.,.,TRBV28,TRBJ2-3,TGTGCCAGCAGTCAGCTAGCCGGACTCGCAGATACGCAGTATTTT,CASSQLAGLADTQYF